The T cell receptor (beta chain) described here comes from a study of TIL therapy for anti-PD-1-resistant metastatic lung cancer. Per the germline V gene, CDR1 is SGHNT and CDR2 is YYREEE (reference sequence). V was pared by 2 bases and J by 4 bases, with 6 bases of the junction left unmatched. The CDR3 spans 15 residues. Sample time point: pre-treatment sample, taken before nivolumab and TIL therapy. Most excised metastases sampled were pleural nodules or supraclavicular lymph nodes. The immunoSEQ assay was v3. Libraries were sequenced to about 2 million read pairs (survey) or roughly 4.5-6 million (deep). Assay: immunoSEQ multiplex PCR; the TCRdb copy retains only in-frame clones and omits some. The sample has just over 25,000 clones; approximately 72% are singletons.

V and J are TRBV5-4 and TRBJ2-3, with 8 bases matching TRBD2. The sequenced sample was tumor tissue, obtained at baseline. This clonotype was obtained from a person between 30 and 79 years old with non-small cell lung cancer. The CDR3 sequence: CASSLPGGASDTQYF. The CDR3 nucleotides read TGTGCCAGCAGCTTACCCGGGGGGGCCTCAGATACGCAGTATTTT.